Listed below are T cell receptor beta chains from one sample, sequenced in a study of beta chain features in type 1 diabetes. Generated by immunoSEQ multiplex PCR, the TCRdb table keeps only in-frame clones and is missing some. The sample yields approximately 24,000 clones, almost 50% seen once. Sequenced material: stem cell memory CD4+ T cells from blood. Source of these receptors: a man aged 25-45 years with type 1 diabetes. The CDR3 runs from the conserved cysteine through the conserved F or W. A D gene is named only where the DNA matches it firmly. Clone size is shown for a subset of rows, as once, few, many or a class of expanded clone.

j_gene	d_gene	abundance	v_gene	CDR3aa	CDR3nt
TRBJ2-3	-	-	TRBV7-9	CASSLARSPGGMSTDTQYF	TGTGCCAGCAGCTTAGCGAGGTCACCCGGCGGGATGAGCACAGATACGCAGTATTTT
TRBJ1-1	-	-	TRBV19	CASNPETASTEAFF	TGTGCCAGTAATCCCGAGACAGCAAGCACTGAAGCTTTCTTT
TRBJ1-5	-	few	TRBV4-1	CASSLGPGLGQPQHF	TGCGCCAGCAGCCTGGGGCCAGGGTTAGGACAGCCCCAGCATTTT
TRBJ1-2	TRBD1	few	TRBV16	CASSHLGQGPGYTF	TGTGCCAGCAGCCACCTCGGACAGGGCCCCGGCTACACCTTC
TRBJ1-1	TRBD1	-	TRBV6-1	CASSEVGQGRRGNTEAFF	TGTGCCAGCAGTGAAGTGGGACAGGGTCGTCGGGGGAACACTGAAGCTTTCTTT
TRBJ2-3	TRBD2	-	TRBV4-1	CASSSLRLAGADTQYF	TGCGCCAGCAGCTCTCTTCGACTAGCGGGGGCAGATACGCAGTATTTT
TRBJ2-2	-	few	TRBV21-1	CASSRLGTSAAGGELFF	TGTGCCAGCAGCAGGTTGGGGACTAGCGCAGCGGGCGGGGAGCTGTTTTTT
TRBJ2-6	-	-	TRBV5-1	CASSSRGVPGANVLTF	TGCGCCAGCAGCTCTCGCGGGGTGCCTGGGGCCAACGTCCTGACTTTC
TRBJ1-4	-	-	TRBV21-1	CASTPAGGKLFF	TGTGCCAGCACCCCGGCCGGGGGAAAACTGTTTTTT
TRBJ2-2	-	-	TRBV5-1	CASSFGSYTGELFF	TGCGCCAGCAGCTTTGGCTCGTACACCGGGGAGCTGTTTTTT
TRBJ1-5	TRBD1	-	TRBV19	CASSNRGGNQPQHF	TGTGCCAGTAGTAACAGGGGAGGCAATCAGCCCCAGCATTTT
TRBJ1-4	-	few	TRBV7-8	CASSLAWVKAGEFEKLFF	TGTGCCAGCAGCTTAGCATGGGTCAAGGCAGGGGAATTTGAAAAACTGTTTTTT
TRBJ2-3	-	few	TRBV5-1	CASSLGAFGTDTQYF	TGCGCCAGCAGCTTAGGGGCTTTCGGGACAGATACGCAGTATTTT
TRBJ1-4	TRBD1	few	TRBV28	CASVGTVGEKLFF	TGTGCCAGCGTCGGGACAGTTGGTGAAAAACTGTTTTTT
TRBJ2-3	-	-	TRBV14	CASSQELATQYF	TGTGCCAGCAGCCAAGAATTGGCTACGCAGTATTTT
TRBJ2-5	TRBD1	-	TRBV11-2	CASSRDDRVGETQYF	TGTGCCAGCAGCCGAGACGACAGGGTGGGGGAGACCCAGTACTTC
TRBJ2-5	TRBD2	-	TRBV9	CASSVVGLPGEQYF	TGTGCCAGCAGCGTAGTGGGACTACCGGGGGAGCAGTACTTC
TRBJ2-1	TRBD2	-	TRBV6-5	CASSYAGLAGGEQFF	TGTGCCAGCAGTTACGCGGGACTAGCGGGGGGTGAGCAGTTCTTC
TRBJ1-5	-	-	TRBV5-1	CASSKEGGAGQPQHF	TGCGCCAGCAGTAAAGAGGGAGGGGCAGGTCAGCCCCAGCATTTT
TRBJ2-3	TRBD2	-	TRBV7-2	CASSSSGRGFTDTQYF	TGTGCCAGCAGCTCTAGCGGGAGAGGGTTTACAGATACGCAGTATTTT
TRBJ2-3	TRBD1	few	TRBV7-9	CASSPYAATGGADTQYF	TGTGCCAGCAGCCCGTACGCGGCGACAGGGGGCGCCGATACGCAGTATTTT
TRBJ2-3	TRBD2	-	TRBV10-3	CAIAYKRGTRDTQYF	TGTGCCATCGCCTATAAGCGGGGGACCAGAGATACGCAGTATTTT
TRBJ1-2	TRBD1	-	TRBV11-3	CASSLDARTGYGYTF	TGTGCCAGCAGCTTGGACGCCAGGACAGGCTATGGCTACACCTTC
TRBJ1-2	TRBD1	-	TRBV6-6	CASSPGGEPNYGYTF	TGTGCCAGCAGTCCAGGGGGCGAGCCTAACTATGGCTACACCTTC
TRBJ2-1	TRBD2	-	TRBV6-4	CASSDGIAGYNEQFF	TGTGCCAGCAGTGACGGAATAGCGGGCTATAATGAGCAGTTCTTC
TRBJ1-1	-	-	TRBV7-9	CASRKDTSNTEAFF	TGTGCCAGCAGGAAAGACACTTCGAACACTGAAGCTTTCTTT
TRBJ1-2	-	few	TRBV9	CASSRSGVNGYTF	TGTGCCAGCAGCCGGTCAGGCGTCAATGGCTACACCTTC
TRBJ1-6	TRBD1	-	TRBV7-9	CASSPDRDISPLHF	TGTGCCAGCAGCCCGGACAGGGATATCTCACCCCTCCACTTT
TRBJ1-4	-	few	TRBV30	CAWSVDSANEKLFF	TGTGCCTGGAGTGTCGACAGTGCGAATGAAAAACTGTTTTTT
TRBJ2-7	-	-	TRBV18	CASSPDRYEQYF	TGTGCCAGCTCACCCGACAGGTACGAGCAGTACTTC
TRBJ1-1	-	-	TRBV6-5	CASSLNRIDTEAFF	TGTGCCAGCAGTTTAAACAGGATAGACACTGAAGCTTTCTTT
TRBJ2-5	-	few	TRBV18	CASSPPRTARKGETQYF	TGTGCCAGCTCACCACCGAGGACAGCGAGGAAAGGAGAGACCCAGTACTTC
TRBJ2-7	TRBD2	-	TRBV9	CASSVREGVTNEQYF	TGTGCCAGCAGCGTCCGGGAGGGGGTGACCAACGAGCAGTACTTC
TRBJ2-7	TRBD1	-	TRBV19	CASSPWTGGTYEQYF	TGTGCCAGTAGTCCCTGGACAGGGGGCACCTACGAGCAGTACTTC
TRBJ2-1	TRBD2	once	TRBV5-4	CASSSYRSGASYNEQFF	TGTGCCAGCAGCTCCTATAGGAGCGGGGCCTCCTACAATGAGCAGTTCTTC